The T cell receptor beta chain under discussion was sequenced for a study of blood T cell repertoires in COVID-19. Overall study: Sites across the United States, Italy and Spain contributed samples from acute and convalescent COVID-19. T cells, B-cell-depleted T cells, or PBMCs provided the cDNA or gDNA that served as material.

Per the study methods: Reference gene primers were amplified, and this amplification served to estimate nucleated cell counts. Assay: immunoSEQ multiplex PCR; the TCRdb copy retains only in-frame clones and omits some. Clone size and V and J calls were adopted from that table, with D and trimming inferred from the DNA. The data show about 150,000 clones, with 91% seen just once and roughly 0.54% held by the top ten. Germline CDR1 reads SEHNR; CDR2 reads FQNEAQ (reference sequence). The CDR3 contains 14 residues. With 5 bases removed from V and 8 bases from J, the gap between germline ends came to 18 bases.

This sequence joins TRBV7-9 and TRBJ1-2, with D tentatively TRBD1 (5 bases). The sequence was obtained from a man between 50 and 59 years old with acute or convalescent COVID-19. The sample taken for sequencing was peripheral blood. CDR3 sequence reads: CASSASDRLGGYTF. The CDR3 region has the DNA TGTGCCAGCAGCGCCTCTGACAGACTTGGAGGCTACACCTTC.